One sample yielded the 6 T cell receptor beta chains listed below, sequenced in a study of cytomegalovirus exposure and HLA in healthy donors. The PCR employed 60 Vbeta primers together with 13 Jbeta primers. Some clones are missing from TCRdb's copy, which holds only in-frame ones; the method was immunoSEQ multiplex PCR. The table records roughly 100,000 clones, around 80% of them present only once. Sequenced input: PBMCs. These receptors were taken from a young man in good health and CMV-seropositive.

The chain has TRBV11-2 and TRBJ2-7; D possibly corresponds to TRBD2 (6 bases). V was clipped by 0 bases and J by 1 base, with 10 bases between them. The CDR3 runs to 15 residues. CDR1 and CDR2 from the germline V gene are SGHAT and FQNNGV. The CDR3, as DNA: TGTGCCAGCAGCTTAGATAGGGGAGGTTCCTACGAGCAGTACTTC. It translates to CASSLDRGGSYEQYF.

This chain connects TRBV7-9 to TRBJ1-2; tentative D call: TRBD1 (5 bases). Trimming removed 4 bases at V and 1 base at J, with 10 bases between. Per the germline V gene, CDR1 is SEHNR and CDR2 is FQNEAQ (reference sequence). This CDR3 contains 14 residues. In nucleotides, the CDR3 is TGTGCCAGCAGCTCCGCGACAGTTAACTATGGCTACACCTTC. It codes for CASSSATVNYGYTF.

Here the CDR3 reads CASSLIGGREQFF. The CDR3 nucleotides are TGTGCCAGCAGCTTAATCGGGGGGCGTGAGCAGTTCTTC. The genes are TRBV7-6 and TRBJ2-1, with D possibly being TRBD2 (7 bases). V dropped 2 bases and J dropped 9 bases, with 11 bases sitting between them. Per germline, CDR1 SGHVS and CDR2 FNYEAQ. This CDR3 has 13 residues. The complete variable domain, with remaining parts taken from reference TRBV7-6 and TRBJ2-1, reads GAGVSQSPRYKVTKRGQDVALRCDPISGHVSLYWYRQALGQGPEFLTYFNYEAQQDKSGLPNDRFSAERPEGSISTLTIQRTEQRDSAMYRCASSLIGGREQFFGPGTRLTVL.

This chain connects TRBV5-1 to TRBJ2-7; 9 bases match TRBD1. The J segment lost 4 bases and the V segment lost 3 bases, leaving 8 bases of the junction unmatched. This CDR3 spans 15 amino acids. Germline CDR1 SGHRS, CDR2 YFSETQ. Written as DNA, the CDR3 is TGCGCCAGCAGCTACCGGGGACAGGGAGTTTACGAGCAGTACTTC. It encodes CASSYRGQGVYEQYF.

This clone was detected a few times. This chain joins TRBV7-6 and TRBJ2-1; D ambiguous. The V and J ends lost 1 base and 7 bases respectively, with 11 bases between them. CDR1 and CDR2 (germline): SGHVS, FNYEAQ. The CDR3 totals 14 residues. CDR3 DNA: TGTGCCAGCAGCTTAGAATCGTCAGTTAATGAGCAGTTCTTC. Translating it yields CASSLESSVNEQFF.

CDR3 amino acids: CASSSLLGNTEAFF. The DNA for the CDR3 is TGTGCCAGCAGTTCCCTCCTCGGGAACACTGAAGCTTTCTTT. The chain is built from TRBV27 and TRBJ1-1; D is undetermined. The V end lost 4 bases, the J end lost 1 base, and 10 bases lay between the germline ends. CDR1 and CDR2 (germline): MNHEY, SMNVEV (reference sequence). The CDR3 extends over 14 amino acids.